Each of the 15 T cell receptor beta chains below was sequenced from the same sample in a study of OX40 agonist ivuxolimab in advanced cancers. Libraries were prepared by immunoSEQ multiplex PCR; TCRdb keeps only in-frame clonotypes and omits some of them. Among tens of thousands of clones listed, about 88% were seen once. The sample here was CD4+ or CD8+ T cells sorted from blood, taken in a trial of the OX40 agonist ivuxolimab. Source of these receptors: an adult with an advanced solid tumor such as melanoma, head and neck, liver or kidney cancer.

The rearrangement links TRBV29-1 to TRBJ1-1; a weak D match, TRBD1 (5 bases). V lost 1 base to trimming and J lost 5 bases, with 11 bases between them. Germline CDR1 SQVTM, CDR2 ANQGSEA. There are 13 residues in the CDR3. CDR3 in amino acids: CSVEAGEWTEAFF. The CDR3, as DNA: TGCAGCGTTGAAGCGGGGGAGTGGACTGAAGCTTTCTTT.

J is TRBJ2-1 and V is TRBV10-3; TRBD2 aligns across 7 bases. Germline V gene lookup returns CDR1 ENHRY and CDR2 SYGVKD. The CDR3 consists of 14 residues. V lost 11 bases, J lost 1 base, and 8 bases stayed unmatched. The CDR3 sequence is CAGASSGSYNEQFF. The DNA of the CDR3 is TGTGCCGGGGCGAGTAGCGGGTCCTACAATGAGCAGTTCTTC.

This clone was found once. The chain links TRBV13 to TRBJ2-1; 14 bases are shared with TRBD2. The V segment lost 5 bases and the J segment 11 bases; nucleotides outside the gene matches: 8. The CDR3 consists of 15 residues. In germline, CDR1 is PRHDT, CDR2 FYEKMQ (reference sequence). In DNA form, the CDR3 reads TGTGCCAGCAGCGTGGGGACTAGCGGGAGAAGAAAGCAGTTCTTC. Encoded protein: CASSVGTSGRRKQFF.

The chain couples TRBV7-2 to TRBJ2-7; tentative D call: TRBD2 (6 bases). The CDR3 is 14 residues long. Germline CDR1 SGHTA, CDR2 FQGNSA. V lost 1 base, J lost 7 bases, and 14 bases lay in between. The CDR3 protein is CASSLGWGVGEQYV. The CDR3 DNA reads TGTGCCAGCAGCTTAGGGTGGGGGGTTGGAGAGCAGTACGTC.

The V call is TRBV20-1, the J call TRBJ2-5; no definite D call. V shed 4 bases and J shed 1 base, with 4 bases lying between them. CDR3 length: 11 residues. Germline CDR1 reads DFQATT; CDR2 reads SNEGSKA (reference sequence). In DNA form, the CDR3 reads TGCAGTGCTACAGCCCAAGAGACCCAGTACTTC. As protein: CSATAQETQYF.

V is TRBV28 and J is TRBJ1-1; 9 bases agree with TRBD1. J was trimmed by 4 bases and V by 2 bases; bases with no gene match: 2. The CDR3 covers 14 residues. The germline V gene has CDR1 MDHEN and CDR2 SYDVKM. In nucleotides, the CDR3 is TGTGCCAGCAGTTTAGTGGACAGGGGCACTGAAGCTTTCTTT. This encodes CASSLVDRGTEAFF.

CDR3 in DNA: TGTGCCAGCTCACCCCAGGGTAGCGGGAGTTCGGGCTCCTACAATGAGCAGTTCTTC. Amino acids: CASSPQGSGSSGSYNEQFF. The J gene is TRBJ2-1, the V gene TRBV18, with 9 bases matching TRBD2. CDR3 length equals 19 residues. Germline assignment: CDR1 KGHSH and CDR2 LQKENI. Trimming took 3 bases from V and 0 from J; bases not matched to a gene: 12.

This clone was seen a few times. The rearrangement links TRBV7-8 to TRBJ2-7; D is undetermined. V was cut by 5 bases and J by 5 bases, with 22 bases left in between. The germline CDR1 and CDR2 sequences are SGHVS and FQNEAQ. The CDR3 spans 16 residues. The CDR3 is CASSHPMRRSNNEQYF. As DNA, the CDR3 is TGTGCCAGCAGCCACCCGATGCGGCGGTCCAACAACGAGCAGTACTTC.

The chain links TRBV11-2 to TRBJ1-3; 7 nucleotides agree with TRBD1. V dropped 5 bases and J dropped 3; count of bases not matched to a gene: 7. The germline V gene has CDR1 SGHAT and CDR2 FQNNGV. The CDR3 contains 15 residues. The CDR3 loop reads CASSLTGDRGNTIYF. The CDR3 nucleotides are TGTGCCAGCAGCCTCACAGGGGATCGTGGAAACACCATATATTTT.

The V call is TRBV10-3, the J call TRBJ2-1, with D perhaps TRBD2 (5 bases). CDR1 is ENHRY and CDR2 is SYGVKD in the germline V gene. The CDR3 sequence is 13 residues long. The V end lost 4 bases, the J end lost 4 bases, and 8 bases lay between the germline ends. CDR3 residues: CAISGTEYNEQFF. DNA of the CDR3: TGTGCCATCAGTGGGACTGAGTACAATGAGCAGTTCTTC.

V is TRBV5-4 and J is TRBJ2-3; 12 nucleotides line up with TRBD2. The trim removed 7 bases at V and 3 bases at J, leaving 9 bases unmatched. The CDR3 loop spans 16 amino acids. Germline CDR1 reads SGHNT; CDR2 reads YYREEE (reference sequence). Here the CDR3 DNA reads TGTGCCAGCCTCATCCGACTAGCGGGGGAAACAGATACGCAGTATTTT. Residues: CASLIRLAGETDTQYF.

The V gene is TRBV2, the J gene TRBJ1-1; D unresolved. Between the trimmed V and J ends, which lost 7 bases and 0 bases, there was a span of 12 bases. This CDR3 is 14 amino acids long. CDR1 and CDR2 (germline): SNHLY, FYNNEI. This CDR3 reads CASIIAELNTEAFF. The DNA of the CDR3 is TGTGCCAGCATAATCGCGGAGTTGAACACTGAAGCTTTCTTT.

This chain uses TRBV7-9 with TRBJ2-3; D is undetermined. Trimming removed 1 base at V and 4 bases at J, with 6 bases between. The CDR3 is made up of 13 amino acids. Per germline, CDR1 SEHNR and CDR2 FQNEAQ (reference sequence). This chain's CDR3 is CASSLVGADTQYF. The CDR3 coding sequence is TGTGCCAGCAGCTTAGTCGGCGCAGATACGCAGTATTTT.

The DNA for the CDR3 is TGTGCCAGCAGCTTAGATAGCCCTTGGGTCCCCGGGGAGCTGTTTTTT. Translated: CASSLDSPWVPGELFF. V gene TRBV7-8 combines with J gene TRBJ2-2; D is unclear. Germline V lookup: CDR1 SGHVS, CDR2 FQNEAQ. Trimming shortened V by 1 base and J by 6 bases, and 15 bases separated the two germline ends. The CDR3 has 16 amino acids.

V usage is TRBV7-8 and J usage is TRBJ1-5; D unresolved. This CDR3 has 12 amino acids. The ends were cut back, 5 bases at V and 2 bases at J, with 4 bases in the middle. CDR1 is SGHVS, CDR2 FQNEAQ, per germline. Written as DNA, the CDR3 is TGTGCCAGCAGCCGGGGCAATCAGCCCCAGCATTTT. This codes for CASSRGNQPQHF.